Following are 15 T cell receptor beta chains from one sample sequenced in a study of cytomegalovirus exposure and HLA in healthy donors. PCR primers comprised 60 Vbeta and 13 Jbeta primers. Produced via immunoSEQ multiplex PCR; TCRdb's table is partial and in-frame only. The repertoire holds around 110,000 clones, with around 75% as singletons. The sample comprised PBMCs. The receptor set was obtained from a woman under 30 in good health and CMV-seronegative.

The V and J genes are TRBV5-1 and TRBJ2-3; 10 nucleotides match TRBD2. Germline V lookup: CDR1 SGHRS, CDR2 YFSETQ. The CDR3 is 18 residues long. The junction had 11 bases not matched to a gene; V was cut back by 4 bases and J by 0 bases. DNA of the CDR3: TGCGCCAGCAGCGTTCTAGCGGGGGCCCCCTCTAGCACAGATACGCAGTATTTT. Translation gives CASSVLAGAPSSTDTQYF.

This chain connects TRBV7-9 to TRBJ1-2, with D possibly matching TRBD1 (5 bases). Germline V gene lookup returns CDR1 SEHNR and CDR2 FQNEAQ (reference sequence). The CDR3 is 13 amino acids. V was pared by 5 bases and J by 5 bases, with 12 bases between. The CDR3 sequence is CASSLPGGYGYTF. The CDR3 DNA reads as TGTGCCAGCAGCCTCCCCGGGGGTTATGGCTACACCTTC.

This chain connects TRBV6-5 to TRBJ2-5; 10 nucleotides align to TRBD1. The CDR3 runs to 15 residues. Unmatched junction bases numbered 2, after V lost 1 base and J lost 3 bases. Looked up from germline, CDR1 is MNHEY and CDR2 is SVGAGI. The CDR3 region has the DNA TGTGCCAGCAGTTACTGGGGGACAGGGGAAGAGACCCAGTACTTC. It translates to CASSYWGTGEETQYF.

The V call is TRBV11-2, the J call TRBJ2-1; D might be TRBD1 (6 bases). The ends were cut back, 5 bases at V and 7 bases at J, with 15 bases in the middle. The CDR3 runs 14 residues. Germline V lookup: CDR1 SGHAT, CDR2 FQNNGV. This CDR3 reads CASSRLARGNEQFF. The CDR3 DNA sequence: TGTGCCAGCAGCCGCCTCGCGAGGGGGAATGAGCAGTTCTTC.

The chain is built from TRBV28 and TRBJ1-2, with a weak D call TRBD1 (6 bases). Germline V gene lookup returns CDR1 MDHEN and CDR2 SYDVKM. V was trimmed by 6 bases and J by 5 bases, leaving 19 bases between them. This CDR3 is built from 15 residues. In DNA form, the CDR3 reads TGTGCCAGCAGACCCAATTCGGGGGGCGCTTATGGCTACACCTTC. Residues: CASRPNSGGAYGYTF.

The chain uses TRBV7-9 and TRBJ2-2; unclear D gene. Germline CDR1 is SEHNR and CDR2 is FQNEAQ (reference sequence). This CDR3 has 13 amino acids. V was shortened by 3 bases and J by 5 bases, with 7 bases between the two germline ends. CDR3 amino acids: CASSFTRTGELFF. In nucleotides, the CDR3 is TGTGCCAGCAGCTTTACCAGGACCGGGGAGCTGTTTTTT.

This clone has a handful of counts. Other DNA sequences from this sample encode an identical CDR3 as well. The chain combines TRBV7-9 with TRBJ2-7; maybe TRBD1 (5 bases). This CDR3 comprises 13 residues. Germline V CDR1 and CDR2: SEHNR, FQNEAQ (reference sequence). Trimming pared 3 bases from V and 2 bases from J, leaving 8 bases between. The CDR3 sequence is CASSFSGTYEQYF. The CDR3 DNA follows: TGTGCCAGCAGCTTCTCAGGGACCTACGAGCAGTACTTC. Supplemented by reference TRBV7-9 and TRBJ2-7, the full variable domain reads DTGVSQNPRHKITKRGQNVTFRCDPISEHNRLYWYRQTLGQGPEFLTYFQNEAQLEKSRLLSDRFSAERPKGSFSTLEIQRTEQGDSAMYLCASSFSGTYEQYFGPGTRLTVT.

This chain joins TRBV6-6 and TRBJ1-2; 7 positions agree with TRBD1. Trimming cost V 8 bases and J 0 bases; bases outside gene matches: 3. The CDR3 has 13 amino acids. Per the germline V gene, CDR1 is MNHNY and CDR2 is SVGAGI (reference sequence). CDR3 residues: CASSGQPNYGYTF. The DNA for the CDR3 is TGTGCCAGCTCGGGACAGCCTAACTATGGCTACACCTTC.

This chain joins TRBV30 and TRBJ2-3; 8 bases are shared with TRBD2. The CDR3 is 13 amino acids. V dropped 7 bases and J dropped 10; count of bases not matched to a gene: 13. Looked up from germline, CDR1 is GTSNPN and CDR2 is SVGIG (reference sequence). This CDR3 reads CAFTTGGRFAQYF. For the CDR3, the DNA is TGTGCCTTCACGACGGGGGGGAGGTTTGCGCAGTATTTT.

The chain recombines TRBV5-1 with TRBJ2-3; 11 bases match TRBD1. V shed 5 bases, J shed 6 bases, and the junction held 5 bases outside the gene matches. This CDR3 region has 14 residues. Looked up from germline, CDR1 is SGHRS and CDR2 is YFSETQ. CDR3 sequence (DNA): TGCGCCAGCAGGTGGACAGGGGGCGGCGATACGCAGTATTTT. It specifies CASRWTGGGDTQYF.

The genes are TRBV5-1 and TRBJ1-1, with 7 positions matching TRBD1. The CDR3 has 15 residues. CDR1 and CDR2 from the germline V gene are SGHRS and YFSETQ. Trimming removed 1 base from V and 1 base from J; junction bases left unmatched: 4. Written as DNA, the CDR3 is TGCGCCAGCAGCTTGTCGTGGGACAGGAACACTGAAGCTTTCTTT. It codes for CASSLSWDRNTEAFF.

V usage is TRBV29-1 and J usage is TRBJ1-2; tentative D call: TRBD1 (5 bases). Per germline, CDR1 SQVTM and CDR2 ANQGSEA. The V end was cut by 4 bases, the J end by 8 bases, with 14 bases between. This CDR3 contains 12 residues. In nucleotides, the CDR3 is TGCAGCGTTGGCTTTGGGGCGGCGGGCTACACCTTC. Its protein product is CSVGFGAAGYTF.

In nucleotides, the CDR3 is TGCGCCAGCAGCTTGGACGGGGACACTGAAGCTTTCTTT. Its translation is CASSLDGDTEAFF. The chain joins TRBV5-1 to TRBJ1-1; D not resolved. The germline V and J ends were trimmed by 0 bases and 3 bases, with 6 bases remaining between them. The CDR3 loop spans 13 amino acids. CDR1 SGHRS and CDR2 YFSETQ come from the germline V gene.

CDR3 amino acids: CASSLVTSGVNEQFF. The DNA of the CDR3 is TGCGCCAGCAGCTTGGTGACTAGCGGAGTCAATGAGCAGTTCTTC. The V and J genes are TRBV5-1 and TRBJ2-1; TRBD2 matches at 9 bases. The junction had 4 bases not matched to a gene; V was cut back by 0 bases and J by 6 bases. The CDR3 consists of 15 residues. From germline, CDR1 is SGHRS and CDR2 YFSETQ. Filled out from reference TRBV5-1 and TRBJ2-1, the complete variable domain reads KAGVTQTPRYLIKTRGQQVTLSCSPISGHRSVSWYQQTPGQGLQFLFEYFSETQRNKGNFPGRFSGRQFSNSRSEMNVSTLELGDSALYLCASSLVTSGVNEQFFGPGTRLTVL.

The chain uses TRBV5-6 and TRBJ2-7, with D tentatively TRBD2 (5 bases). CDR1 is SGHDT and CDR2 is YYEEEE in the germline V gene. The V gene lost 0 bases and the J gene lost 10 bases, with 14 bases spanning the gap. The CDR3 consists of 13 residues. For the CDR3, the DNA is TGTGCCAGCAGCTTGGCCGGGGTGGCCGGACAGTACTTC. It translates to CASSLAGVAGQYF.